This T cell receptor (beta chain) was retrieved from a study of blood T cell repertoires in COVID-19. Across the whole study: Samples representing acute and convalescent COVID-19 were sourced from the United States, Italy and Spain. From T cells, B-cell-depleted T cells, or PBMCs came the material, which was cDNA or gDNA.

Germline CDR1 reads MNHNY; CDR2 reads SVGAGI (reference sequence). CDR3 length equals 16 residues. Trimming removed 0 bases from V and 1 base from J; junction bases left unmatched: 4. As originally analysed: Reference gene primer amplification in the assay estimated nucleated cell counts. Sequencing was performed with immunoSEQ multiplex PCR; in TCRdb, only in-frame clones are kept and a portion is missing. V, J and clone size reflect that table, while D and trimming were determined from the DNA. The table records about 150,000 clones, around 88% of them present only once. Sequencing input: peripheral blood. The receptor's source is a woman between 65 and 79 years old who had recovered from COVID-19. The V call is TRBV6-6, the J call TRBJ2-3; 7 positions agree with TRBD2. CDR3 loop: CASSYSGGSGTDTQYF. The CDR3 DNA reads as TGTGCCAGCAGTTACTCGGGGGGGTCGGGCACAGATACGCAGTATTTT.